The present T cell receptor beta chain was sequenced within a study of blood T cell repertoires in COVID-19 (dated by TCRdb to about 2020). Turning to the overall study: Samples covering the acute and convalescent phases of COVID-19 were provided by collaborators in the United States, Italy and Spain. The material from the prospective study consisted of cDNA or gDNA derived from T cells, B-cell-depleted T cells, or PBMCs. Subjects who had been exposed to COVID-19, were actively infected with it, or had recovered from it provided the deeply sampled blood TCRbeta repertoires that made up the dataset. A freely available public database, intended as a resource for researchers studying the immune response to SARS-CoV-2, is where the repertoires were released. The samples were drawn from the first 160 participants of the ongoing ImmuneRACE study and from some 1,300 subjects provided by 6 global collaborators. Sample metadata almost always included a de-identified subject ID, COVID-19 status, age in years and sex. Where available, HLA class I and class II types were obtained from metadata supplied by the sample provider rather than from assay-based typing.

What the research found in general, with its limitations: The amount of clinical and demographic metadata varied by source and participant and was provided uncurated.

In regard to this clone: Its antigen is still unknown. No base qualities exist here, and no much larger clone lies one base off it.

The collaborating institutions used their own protocols to collect whole blood in K2EDTA tubes. For TCRbeta analysis, collaborators shipped samples in one of three forms: frozen whole blood, isolated PBMCs, or DNA extracted from either of those sample types. Reading the germline V gene gives CDR1 MNHEY and CDR2 SVGAGI. Reading from cysteine to phenylalanine, the CDR3 counts 15 amino acids. Only the CDR3 DNA is retained, 45 bases long and in frame from the first base. Unmatched junction bases come to 10, with V trimmed by 6 bases and J by 5 bases. TCRbeta CDR3 regions were amplified from genomic DNA using the immunoSEQ Assay, a bias-controlled multiplex PCR. As for the authors' bioinformatics: The number of nucleated cells in each sample was estimated from the amplification of reference gene primers within the assay. To quantify the absolute abundance of each unique TCRbeta CDR3 rearrangement, sequence reads were collapsed and filtered. For each sample, productive Simpson clonality was calculated as the square root of Simpson's diversity index across productive rearrangements. Here the immuneACCESS table is served through TCRdb, limited to in-frame sequences with V and J called. Missing clones are a known gap in these copies; in checked studies unresolved V genes cover under half, and the rest lacks a known reason. The DNA gave D and trimming, while V, J and clone size come from that table. The sample includes about 49,000 clones, with 80% to 90% observed a single time. The ten biggest clones cover about 2.7% of the sample.

The sample was peripheral blood. The TCR originated in an older woman with acute or convalescent COVID-19. The chain is assembled from TRBV6-5 and TRBJ2-5, with 9 middle bases fitting TRBD2. The DNA sequence reads TGTGCCAGCAGGGGGGATAGCGGGAGAAGGGAGACCCAGTACTTC. Translated, this gives CASRGDSGRRETQYF.